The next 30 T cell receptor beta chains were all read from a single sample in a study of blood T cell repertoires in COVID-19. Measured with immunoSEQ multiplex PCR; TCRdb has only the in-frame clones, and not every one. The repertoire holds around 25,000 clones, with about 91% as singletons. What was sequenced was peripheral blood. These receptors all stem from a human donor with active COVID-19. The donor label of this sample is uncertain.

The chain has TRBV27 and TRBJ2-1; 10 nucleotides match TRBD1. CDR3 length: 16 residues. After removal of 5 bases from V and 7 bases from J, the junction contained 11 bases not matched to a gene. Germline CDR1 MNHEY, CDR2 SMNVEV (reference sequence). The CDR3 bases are TGTGCCAGCAGTCCTGAAAGGGACAGGGGAGGGAATGAGCAGTTCTTC. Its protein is CASSPERDRGGNEQFF.

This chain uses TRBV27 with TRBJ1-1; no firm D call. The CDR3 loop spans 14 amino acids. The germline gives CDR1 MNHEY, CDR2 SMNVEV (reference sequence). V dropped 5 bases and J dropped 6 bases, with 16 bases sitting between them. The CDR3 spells CASSPDGVLSEAFF. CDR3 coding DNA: TGTGCCAGCAGTCCTGACGGGGTACTATCTGAAGCTTTCTTT.

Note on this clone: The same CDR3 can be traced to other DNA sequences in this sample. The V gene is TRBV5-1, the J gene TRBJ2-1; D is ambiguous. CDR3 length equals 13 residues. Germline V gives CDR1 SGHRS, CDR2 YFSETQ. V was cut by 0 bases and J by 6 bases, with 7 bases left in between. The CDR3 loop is CASSLGQVNEQFF. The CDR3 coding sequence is TGCGCCAGCAGCTTGGGGCAGGTCAATGAGCAGTTCTTC.

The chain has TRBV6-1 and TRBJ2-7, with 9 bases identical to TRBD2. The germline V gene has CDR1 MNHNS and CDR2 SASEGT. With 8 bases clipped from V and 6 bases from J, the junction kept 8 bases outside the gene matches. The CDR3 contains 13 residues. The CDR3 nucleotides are TGTGCCAGCGGTGTAGCGGGAGAGCGCGAGCAGTACTTC. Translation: CASGVAGEREQYF.

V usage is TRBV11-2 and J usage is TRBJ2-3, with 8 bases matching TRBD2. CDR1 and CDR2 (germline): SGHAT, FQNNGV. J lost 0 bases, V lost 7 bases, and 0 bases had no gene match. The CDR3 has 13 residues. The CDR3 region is CASTSGSTDTQYF. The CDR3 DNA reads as TGTGCCAGCACTAGCGGGAGCACAGATACGCAGTATTTT. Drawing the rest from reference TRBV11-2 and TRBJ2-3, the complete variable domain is EAGVAQSPRYKIIEKRQSVAFWCNPISGHATLYWYQQILGQGPKLLIQFQNNGVVDDSQLPKDRFSAERLKGVDSTLKIQPAKLEDSAVYLCASTSGSTDTQYFGPGTRLTVL.

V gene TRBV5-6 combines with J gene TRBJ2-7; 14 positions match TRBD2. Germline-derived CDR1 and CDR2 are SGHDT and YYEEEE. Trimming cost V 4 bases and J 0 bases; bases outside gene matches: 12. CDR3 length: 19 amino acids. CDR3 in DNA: TGTGCCAGCAGCCAACGGACAGGGACTAGCGGGAGAGGCTCCTACGAGCAGTACTTC. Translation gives CASSQRTGTSGRGSYEQYF.

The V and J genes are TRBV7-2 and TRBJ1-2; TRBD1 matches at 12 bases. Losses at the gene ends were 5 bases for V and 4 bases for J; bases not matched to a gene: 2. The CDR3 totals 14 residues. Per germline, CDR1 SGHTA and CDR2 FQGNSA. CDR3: CASSPGQGAYGYTF. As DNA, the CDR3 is TGTGCCAGCAGCCCGGGACAGGGGGCCTATGGCTACACCTTC. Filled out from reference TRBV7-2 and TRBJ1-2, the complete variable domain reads GAGVSQSPSNKVTEKGKDVELRCDPISGHTALYWYRQSLGQGLEFLIYFQGNSAPDKSGLPSDRFSAERTGGSVSTLTIQRTQQEDSAVYLCASSPGQGAYGYTFGSGTRLTVV.

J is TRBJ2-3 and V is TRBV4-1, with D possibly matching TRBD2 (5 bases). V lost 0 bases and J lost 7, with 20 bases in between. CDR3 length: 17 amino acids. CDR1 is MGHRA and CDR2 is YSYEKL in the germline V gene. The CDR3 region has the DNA TGCGCCAGCAGCCAAGATCCTGACTCCCGGGAAGTCTATACGCAGTATTTT. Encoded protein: CASSQDPDSREVYTQYF.

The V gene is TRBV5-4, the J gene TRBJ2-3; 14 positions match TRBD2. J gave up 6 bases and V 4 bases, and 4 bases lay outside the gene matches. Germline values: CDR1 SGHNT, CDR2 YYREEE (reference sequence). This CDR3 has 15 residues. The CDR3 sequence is CASSVGTSGSDTQYF. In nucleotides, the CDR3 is TGTGCCAGCAGCGTCGGGACTAGCGGGAGTGATACGCAGTATTTT.

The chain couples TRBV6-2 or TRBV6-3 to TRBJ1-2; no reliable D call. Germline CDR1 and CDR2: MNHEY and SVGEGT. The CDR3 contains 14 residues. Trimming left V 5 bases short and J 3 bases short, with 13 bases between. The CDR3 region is CASSVTGIYYGYTF. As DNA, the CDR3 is TGTGCCAGCAGTGTGACGGGGATCTACTATGGCTACACCTTC.

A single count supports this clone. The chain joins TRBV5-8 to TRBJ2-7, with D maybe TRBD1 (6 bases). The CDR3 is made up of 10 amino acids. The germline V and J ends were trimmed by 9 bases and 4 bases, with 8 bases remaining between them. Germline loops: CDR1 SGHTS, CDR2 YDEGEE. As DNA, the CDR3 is TGTGCCACCGACAGGTACGAGCAGTACTTC. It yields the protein CATDRYEQYF.

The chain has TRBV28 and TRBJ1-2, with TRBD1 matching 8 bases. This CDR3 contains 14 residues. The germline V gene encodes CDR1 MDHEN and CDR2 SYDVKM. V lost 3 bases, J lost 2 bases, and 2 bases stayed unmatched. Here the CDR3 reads CASSLGQVNYGYTF. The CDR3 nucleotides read TGTGCCAGCAGTTTGGGACAGGTGAACTATGGCTACACCTTC.

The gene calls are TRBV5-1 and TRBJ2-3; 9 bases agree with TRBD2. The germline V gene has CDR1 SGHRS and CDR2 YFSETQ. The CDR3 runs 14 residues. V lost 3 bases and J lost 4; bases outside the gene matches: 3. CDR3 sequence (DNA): TGCGCCAGCAGCTCCAGGACTAGCGCAGATACGCAGTATTTT. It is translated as CASSSRTSADTQYF.

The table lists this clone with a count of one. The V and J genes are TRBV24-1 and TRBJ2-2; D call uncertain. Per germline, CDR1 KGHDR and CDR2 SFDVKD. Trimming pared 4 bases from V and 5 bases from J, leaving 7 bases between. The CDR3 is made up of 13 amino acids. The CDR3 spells CATSELGTGELFF. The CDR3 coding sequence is TGTGCCACCAGTGAGCTCGGGACCGGGGAGCTGTTTTTT.

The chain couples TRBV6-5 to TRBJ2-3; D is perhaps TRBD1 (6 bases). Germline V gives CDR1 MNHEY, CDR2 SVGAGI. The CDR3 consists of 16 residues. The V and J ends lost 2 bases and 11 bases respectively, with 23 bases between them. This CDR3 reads CASSYTNRNSRGGQYF. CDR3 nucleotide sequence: TGTGCCAGCAGTTACACTAACCGGAACTCGCGAGGGGGGCAGTATTTT.

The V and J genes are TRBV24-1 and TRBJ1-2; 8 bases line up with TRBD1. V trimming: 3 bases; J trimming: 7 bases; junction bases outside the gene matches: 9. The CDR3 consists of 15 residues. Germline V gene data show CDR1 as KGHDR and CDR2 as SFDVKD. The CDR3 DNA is TGTGCCACCAGTGATGCGACAGGGGCTATGGGTGGCTACACCTTC. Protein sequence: CATSDATGAMGGYTF.

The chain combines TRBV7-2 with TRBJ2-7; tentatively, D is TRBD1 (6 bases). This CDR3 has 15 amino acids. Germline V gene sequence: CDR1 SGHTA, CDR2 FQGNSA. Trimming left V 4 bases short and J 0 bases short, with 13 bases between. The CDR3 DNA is TGTGCCAGCAGCTATCGGGACACCGACTCCTACGAGCAGTACTTC. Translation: CASSYRDTDSYEQYF.

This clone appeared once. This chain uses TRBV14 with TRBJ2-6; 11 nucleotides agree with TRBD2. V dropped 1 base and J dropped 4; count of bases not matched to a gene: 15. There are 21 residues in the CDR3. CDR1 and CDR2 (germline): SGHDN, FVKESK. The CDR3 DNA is TGTGCCAGCAGCCAAGGTCAATTGACTAGCGGGGCCTCTTGGGGGGCCAACGTCCTGACTTTC. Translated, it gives CASSQGQLTSGASWGANVLTF.

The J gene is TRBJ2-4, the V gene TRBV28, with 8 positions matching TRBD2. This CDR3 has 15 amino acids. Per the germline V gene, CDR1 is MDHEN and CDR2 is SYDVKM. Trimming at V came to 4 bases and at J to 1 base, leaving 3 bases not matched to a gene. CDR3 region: CASSSAGAAKNIQYF. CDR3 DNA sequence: TGTGCCAGCAGTTCAGCGGGAGCGGCCAAAAACATTCAGTACTTC.

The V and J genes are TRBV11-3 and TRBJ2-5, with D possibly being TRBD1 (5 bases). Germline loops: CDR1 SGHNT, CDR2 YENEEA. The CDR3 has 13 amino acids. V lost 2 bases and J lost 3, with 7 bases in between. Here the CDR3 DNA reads TGTGCCAGCAGCTTAAGACAGAAAGAGACCCAGTACTTC. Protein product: CASSLRQKETQYF.

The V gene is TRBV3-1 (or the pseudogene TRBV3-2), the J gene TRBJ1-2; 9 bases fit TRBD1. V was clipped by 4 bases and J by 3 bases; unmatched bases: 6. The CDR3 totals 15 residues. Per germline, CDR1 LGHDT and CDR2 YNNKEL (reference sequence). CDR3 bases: TGTGCCAGCAGCCGGGGACAGGGCAACCACTATGGCTACACCTTC. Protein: CASSRGQGNHYGYTF.

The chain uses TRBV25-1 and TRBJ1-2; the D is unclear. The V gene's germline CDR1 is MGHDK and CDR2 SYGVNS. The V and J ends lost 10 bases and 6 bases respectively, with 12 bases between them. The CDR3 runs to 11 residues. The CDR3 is CATRKSDGYTF. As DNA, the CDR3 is TGTGCCACCAGAAAATCGGATGGCTACACCTTC.

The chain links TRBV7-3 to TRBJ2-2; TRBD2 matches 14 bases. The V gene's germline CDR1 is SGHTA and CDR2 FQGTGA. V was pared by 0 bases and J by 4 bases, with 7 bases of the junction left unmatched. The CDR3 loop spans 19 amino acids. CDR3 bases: TGTGCCAGCAGCTTAACGCGATCGGGACTAGCGGGGGCCACCGGGGAGCTGTTTTTT. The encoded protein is CASSLTRSGLAGATGELFF.

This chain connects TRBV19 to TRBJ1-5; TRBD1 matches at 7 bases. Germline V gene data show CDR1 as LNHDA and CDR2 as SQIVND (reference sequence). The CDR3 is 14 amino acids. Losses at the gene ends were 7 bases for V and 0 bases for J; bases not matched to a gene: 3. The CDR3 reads CASMSGGSNQPQHF. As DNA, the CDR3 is TGTGCCAGTATGTCAGGGGGTAGCAATCAGCCCCAGCATTTT.

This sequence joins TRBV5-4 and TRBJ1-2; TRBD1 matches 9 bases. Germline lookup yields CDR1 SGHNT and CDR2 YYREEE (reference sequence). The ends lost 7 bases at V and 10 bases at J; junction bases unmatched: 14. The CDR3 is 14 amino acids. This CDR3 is CASVQGQGTGHYTF. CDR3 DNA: TGTGCCAGCGTACAGGGACAGGGAACTGGACACTACACCTTC.

CDR3 sequence reads: CASSLNGETYEQYF. CDR3 coding DNA: TGTGCCAGCAGCTTAAACGGGGAAACCTACGAGCAGTACTTC. The chain carries TRBV7-6 and TRBJ2-7; TRBD2 might be the D (5 bases). V lost 2 bases and J lost 2, with 10 bases in between. This CDR3 spans 14 amino acids. CDR1 is SGHVS, CDR2 FNYEAQ, per germline.

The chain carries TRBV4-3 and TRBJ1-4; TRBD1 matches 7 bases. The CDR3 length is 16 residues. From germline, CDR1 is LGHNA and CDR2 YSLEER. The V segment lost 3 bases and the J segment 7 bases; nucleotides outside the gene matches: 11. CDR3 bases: TGCGCCAGCAGCCAGTTTATGACAGGGTTGGGTGAAAAACTGTTTTTT. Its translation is CASSQFMTGLGEKLFF.

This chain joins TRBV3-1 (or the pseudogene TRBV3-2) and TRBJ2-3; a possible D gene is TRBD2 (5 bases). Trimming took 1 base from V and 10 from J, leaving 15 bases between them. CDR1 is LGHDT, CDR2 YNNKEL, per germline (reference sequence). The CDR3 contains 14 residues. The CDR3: CASSQGASSNAQYF. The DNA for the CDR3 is TGTGCCAGCAGCCAAGGCGCTAGCAGCAACGCGCAGTATTTT.

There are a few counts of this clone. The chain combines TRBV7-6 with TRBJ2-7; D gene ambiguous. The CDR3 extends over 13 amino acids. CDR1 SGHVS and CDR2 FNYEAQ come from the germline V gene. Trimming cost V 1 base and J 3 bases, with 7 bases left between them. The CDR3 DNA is TGTGCCAGCAGCTTAGGGCCCAACTACGAGCAGTACTTC. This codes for CASSLGPNYEQYF.

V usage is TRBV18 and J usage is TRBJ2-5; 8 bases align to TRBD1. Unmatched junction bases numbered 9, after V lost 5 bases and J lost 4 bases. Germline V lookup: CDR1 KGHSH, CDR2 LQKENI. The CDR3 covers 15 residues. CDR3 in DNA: TGTGCCAGCTCAACCCAGGGGGCTCAGGGAGAGACCCAGTACTTC. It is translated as CASSTQGAQGETQYF.